This passage covers 5 T cell receptor beta chains from one sample sequenced in a study of human T cells and chemical hapten exposure. Time point given: patch test 1, 2 weeks after DPC sensitization. Specified treatment: therapeutic diphenylcyclopropenone sensitization with weekly scalp DPC. TCRdb used MiXCR to reprocess the RACE reads, holding one entry per CDR3 protein. The profile shows roughly 380,000 distinct CDR3 sequences, 4.8% of them singletons. The sequencing used whole blood, collected in connection with sensitization to the hapten diphenylcyclopropenone (DPC). The source of these receptors is a woman between 50 and 59 years old with alopecia areata. Some clones in this sample may be carry-over from other donors' samples.

This clonotype appeared many times. The chain joins TRBV10-3 to TRBJ2-5; the D is unclear. The germline V and J ends were trimmed by 3 bases and 1 base, with 18 bases remaining between them. This CDR3 contains 17 residues. CDR1 is ENHRY and CDR2 is SYGVKD in the germline V gene. CDR3 sequence reads: CAISEIYGTASQETQYF. Written as DNA, the CDR3 is TGTGCCATCAGTGAAATTTACGGAACCGCTTCCCAAGAGACCCAGTACTTC.

This clonotype was counted many times. CDR3 sequence (DNA): TGCGCCAGCAGCCAAGATCTCCCCGCTGGGGCATACACTGAAGCTTTCTTT. Its translation is CASSQDLPAGAYTEAFF. V and J are TRBV4-1 and TRBJ1-1; weak D call: TRBD1 (5 bases). The ends were cut back, 0 bases at V and 3 bases at J, with 17 bases in the middle. This CDR3 region has 17 residues. The germline CDR1 and CDR2 sequences are MGHRA and YSYEKL.

This clonotype was recorded a few times. This chain joins TRBV7-2 and TRBJ2-1, with a possible D match to TRBD2 (6 bases). V was pared by 2 bases and J by 8 bases, with 19 bases between. Germline V CDR1 and CDR2: SGHTA, FQGNSA. This CDR3 region has 16 residues. The CDR3 is CASSLLPPPEGDEQFF. The CDR3 region has the DNA TGTGCCAGCAGCTTATTACCCCCCCCGGAGGGCGATGAGCAGTTCTTC.

The DNA for the CDR3 is TGTGCCACCCTAGGCGTATCTAACTATGGCTACACCTTC. Translated: CATLGVSNYGYTF. The rearrangement links TRBV28 to TRBJ1-2; D is ambiguous. The CDR3 runs to 13 residues. The germline gives CDR1 MDHEN, CDR2 SYDVKM. The V end lost 10 bases, the J end lost 0 bases, and 12 bases lay between the germline ends.

The chain recombines TRBV29-1 with TRBJ2-1; no reliable D call. The germline gives CDR1 SQVTM, CDR2 ANQGSEA. CDR3 size: 11 residues. With 8 bases removed from V and 5 bases from J, the gap between germline ends came to 10 bases. This chain's CDR3 is CSPRSDNEQFF. CDR3 in DNA: TGCAGCCCCCGGAGTGACAATGAGCAGTTCTTC.